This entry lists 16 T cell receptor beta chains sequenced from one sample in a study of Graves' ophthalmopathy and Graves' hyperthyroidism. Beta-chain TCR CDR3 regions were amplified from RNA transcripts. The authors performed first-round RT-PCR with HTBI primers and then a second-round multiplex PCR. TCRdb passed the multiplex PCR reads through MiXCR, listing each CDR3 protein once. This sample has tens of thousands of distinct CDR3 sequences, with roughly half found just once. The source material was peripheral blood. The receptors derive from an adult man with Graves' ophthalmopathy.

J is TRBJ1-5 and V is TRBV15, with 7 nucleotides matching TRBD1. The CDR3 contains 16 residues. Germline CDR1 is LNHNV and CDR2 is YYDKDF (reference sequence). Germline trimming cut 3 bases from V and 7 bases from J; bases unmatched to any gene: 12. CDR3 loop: CATSRDYRGQRQPQHF. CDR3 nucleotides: TGTGCCACCAGCAGGGATTACAGGGGCCAGAGGCAGCCCCAGCATTTT. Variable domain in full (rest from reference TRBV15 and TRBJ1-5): DAMVIQNPRYQVTQFGKPVTLSCSQTLNHNVMYWYQQKSSQAPKLLFHYYDKDFNNEADTPDNFQSRRPNTSFCFLDIRSPGLGDTAMYLCATSRDYRGQRQPQHFGDGTRLSIL.

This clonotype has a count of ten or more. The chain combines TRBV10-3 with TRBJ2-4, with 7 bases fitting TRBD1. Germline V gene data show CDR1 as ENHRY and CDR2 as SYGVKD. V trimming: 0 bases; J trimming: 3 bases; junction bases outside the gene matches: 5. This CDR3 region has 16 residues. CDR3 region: CAISESSTGDKNIQYF. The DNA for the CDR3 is TGTGCCATCAGTGAGTCTTCAACAGGGGACAAAAACATTCAGTACTTC.

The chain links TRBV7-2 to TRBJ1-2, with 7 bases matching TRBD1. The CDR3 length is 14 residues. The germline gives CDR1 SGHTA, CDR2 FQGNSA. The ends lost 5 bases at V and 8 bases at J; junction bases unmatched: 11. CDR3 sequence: CASSRQGQREGYTF. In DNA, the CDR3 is TGTGCCAGCAGCCGACAGGGACAACGAGAAGGCTACACCTTC.

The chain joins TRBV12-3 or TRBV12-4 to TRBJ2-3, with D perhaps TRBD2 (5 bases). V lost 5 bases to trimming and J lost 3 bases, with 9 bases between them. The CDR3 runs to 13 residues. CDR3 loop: CASSLGLTDTQYF. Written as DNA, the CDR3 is TGTGCCAGCAGTCTCGGACTTACAGATACGCAGTATTTT.

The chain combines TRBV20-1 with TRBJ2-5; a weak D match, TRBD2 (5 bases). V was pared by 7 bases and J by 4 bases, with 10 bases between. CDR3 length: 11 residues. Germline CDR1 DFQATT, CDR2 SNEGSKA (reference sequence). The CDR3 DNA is TGCAGTGGAAACGCGGGAGAGACCCAGTACTTC. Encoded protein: CSGNAGETQYF.

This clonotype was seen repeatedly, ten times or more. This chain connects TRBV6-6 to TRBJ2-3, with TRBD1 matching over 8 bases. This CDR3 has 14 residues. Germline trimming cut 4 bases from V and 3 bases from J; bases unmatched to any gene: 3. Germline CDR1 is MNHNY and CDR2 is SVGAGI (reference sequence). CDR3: CASSSGGATDTQYF. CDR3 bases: TGTGCCAGCAGTTCAGGGGGCGCGACAGATACGCAGTATTTT.

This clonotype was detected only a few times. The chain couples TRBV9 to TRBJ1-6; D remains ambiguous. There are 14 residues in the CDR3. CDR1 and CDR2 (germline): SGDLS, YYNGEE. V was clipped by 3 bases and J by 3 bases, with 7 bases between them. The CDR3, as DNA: TGTGCCAGCAGCGAACAGAGCTATAATTCACCCCTCCACTTT. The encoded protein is CASSEQSYNSPLHF. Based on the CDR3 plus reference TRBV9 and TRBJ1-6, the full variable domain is DSGVTQTPKHLITATGQRVTLRCSPRSGDLSVYWYQQSLDQGLQFLIQYYNGEERAKGNILERFSAQQFPDLHSELNLSSLELGDSALYFCASSEQSYNSPLHFGNGTRLTVT.

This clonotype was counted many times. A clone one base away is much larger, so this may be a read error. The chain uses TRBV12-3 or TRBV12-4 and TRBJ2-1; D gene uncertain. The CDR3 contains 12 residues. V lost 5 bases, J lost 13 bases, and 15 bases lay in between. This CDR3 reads CASSPGTGGQFF. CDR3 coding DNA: TGTGCCAGCAGTCCTGGAACGGGCGGCCAGTTCTTC.

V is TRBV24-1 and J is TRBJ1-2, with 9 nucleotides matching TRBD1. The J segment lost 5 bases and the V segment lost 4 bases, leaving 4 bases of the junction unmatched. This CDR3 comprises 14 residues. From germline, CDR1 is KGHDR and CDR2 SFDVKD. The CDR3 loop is CATSDPGQGYGYTF. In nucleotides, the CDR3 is TGTGCCACCAGTGACCCGGGACAGGGTTATGGCTACACCTTC.

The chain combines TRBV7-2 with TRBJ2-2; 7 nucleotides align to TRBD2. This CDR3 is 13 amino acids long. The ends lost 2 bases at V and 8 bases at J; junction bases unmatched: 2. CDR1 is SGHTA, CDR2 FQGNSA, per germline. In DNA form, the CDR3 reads TGTGCCAGCAGCTTAACTAGCGCAGGGGAGCTGTTTTTT. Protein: CASSLTSAGELFF.

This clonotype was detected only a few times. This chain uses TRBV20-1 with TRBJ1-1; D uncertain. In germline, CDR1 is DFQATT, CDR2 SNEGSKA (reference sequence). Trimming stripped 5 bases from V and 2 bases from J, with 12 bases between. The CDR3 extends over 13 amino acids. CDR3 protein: CSAGSRLNTEAFF. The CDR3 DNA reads TGCAGTGCTGGCAGCAGGCTAAACACTGAAGCTTTCTTT.

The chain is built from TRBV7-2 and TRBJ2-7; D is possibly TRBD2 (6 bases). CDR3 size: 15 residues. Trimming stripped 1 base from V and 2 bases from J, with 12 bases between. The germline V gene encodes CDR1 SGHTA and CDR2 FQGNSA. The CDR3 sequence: CASSLVTRGTYEQYF. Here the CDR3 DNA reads TGTGCCAGCAGCTTAGTGACCCGGGGGACCTACGAGCAGTACTTC.

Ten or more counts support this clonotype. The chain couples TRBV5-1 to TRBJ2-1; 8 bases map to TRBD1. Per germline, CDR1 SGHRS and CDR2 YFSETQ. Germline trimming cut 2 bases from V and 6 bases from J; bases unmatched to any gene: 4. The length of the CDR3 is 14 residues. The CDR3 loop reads CASSLRTGSNEQFF. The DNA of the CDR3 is TGCGCCAGCAGCTTACGGACAGGGAGCAATGAGCAGTTCTTC.

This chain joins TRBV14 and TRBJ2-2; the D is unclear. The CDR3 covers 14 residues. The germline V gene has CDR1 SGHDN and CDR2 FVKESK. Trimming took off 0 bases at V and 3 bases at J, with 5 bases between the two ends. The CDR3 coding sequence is TGTGCCAGCAGCCAAGAGAGGCACACCGGGGAGCTGTTTTTT. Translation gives CASSQERHTGELFF.

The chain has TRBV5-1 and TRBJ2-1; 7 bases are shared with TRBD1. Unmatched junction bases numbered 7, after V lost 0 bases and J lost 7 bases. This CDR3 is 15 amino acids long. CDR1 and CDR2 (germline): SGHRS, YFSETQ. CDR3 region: CASSLEGGAQNEQFF. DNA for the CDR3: TGCGCCAGCAGCTTGGAAGGGGGCGCACAAAATGAGCAGTTCTTC.

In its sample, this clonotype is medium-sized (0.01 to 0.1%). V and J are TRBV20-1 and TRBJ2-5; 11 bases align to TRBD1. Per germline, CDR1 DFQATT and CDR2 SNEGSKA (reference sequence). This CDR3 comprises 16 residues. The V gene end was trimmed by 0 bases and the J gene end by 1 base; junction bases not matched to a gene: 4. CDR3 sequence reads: CSARDPGTGGQETQYF. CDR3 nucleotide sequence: TGCAGTGCTAGAGATCCCGGGACAGGGGGCCAAGAGACCCAGTACTTC.